A single sample is the source of the 29 T cell receptor beta chains below, sequenced in a study of T cell responses to AZD1222 COVID-19 vaccine. TCRdb's table, derived via immunoSEQ multiplex PCR, lists solely in-frame clones and lacks some. This repertoire shows some 150,000 clones, 75% to 90% found once; its top ten account for approximately 4.2%. The material sequenced was peripheral blood, taken 28 days after the second dose of the MenACWY control vaccine. Receptors were obtained from an adult who received the MenACWY meningococcal vaccine as a control.

The V call is TRBV28, the J call TRBJ2-7; 14 nucleotides match TRBD2. V lost 4 bases and J lost 4; bases outside the gene matches: 3. The CDR3 is made up of 15 amino acids. Germline CDR1 MDHEN, CDR2 SYDVKM. The CDR3 reads CASSSGLAGAYEQYF. The CDR3 DNA reads TGTGCCAGCAGTTCGGGACTAGCGGGAGCGTACGAGCAGTACTTC.

The V and J genes are TRBV5-4 and TRBJ1-1; D is uncertain. This CDR3 region has 14 residues. Germline CDR1 is SGHNT and CDR2 is YYREEE (reference sequence). Trimming took 4 bases from V and 4 from J, leaving 14 bases between them. The CDR3 loop reads CASSRTAQSTEAFF. The CDR3 DNA is TGTGCCAGCAGCAGGACGGCCCAGAGCACTGAAGCTTTCTTT.

This clone was observed a single time. The chain recombines TRBV19 with TRBJ1-5, with 9 bases identical to TRBD1. J lost 0 bases, V lost 5 bases, and 5 bases had no gene match. Germline V lookup: CDR1 LNHDA, CDR2 SQIVND (reference sequence). The CDR3 is made up of 16 amino acids. The CDR3 DNA sequence: TGTGCCAGTAGTGTTAGGGACAGGGATAGCAATCAGCCCCAGCATTTT. Translation gives CASSVRDRDSNQPQHF.

The chain uses TRBV6-1 and TRBJ1-1; no clear D. The V end lost 8 bases, the J end lost 3 bases, and 10 bases lay between the germline ends. The germline gives CDR1 MNHNS, CDR2 SASEGT. This CDR3 is built from 12 residues. The CDR3 DNA follows: TGTGCCAGCGATGATCGGTACACTGAAGCTTTCTTT. Encoded protein: CASDDRYTEAFF.

The chain carries TRBV11-2 and TRBJ2-3, with 7 bases that match TRBD2. Germline CDR1 and CDR2: SGHAT and FQNNGV. J lost 4 bases, V lost 1 base, and 8 bases had no gene match. The CDR3 has 16 residues. CDR3 sequence: CASSLGAGANADTQYF. The CDR3 DNA follows: TGTGCCAGCAGCTTAGGGGCGGGAGCAAACGCAGATACGCAGTATTTT. The full variable domain, rest sourced from reference TRBV11-2 and TRBJ2-3, is EAGVAQSPRYKIIEKRQSVAFWCNPISGHATLYWYQQILGQGPKLLIQFQNNGVVDDSQLPKDRFSAERLKGVDSTLKIQPAKLEDSAVYLCASSLGAGANADTQYFGPGTRLTVL.

The rearrangement uses TRBV9 and TRBJ2-3, with D uncertain. CDR3 size: 12 residues. The germline CDR1 and CDR2 sequences are SGDLS and YYNGEE. Deletions cut 3 bases from V and 2 bases from J, with 4 bases between. CDR3 amino acids: CASSETTDTQYF. Here the CDR3 DNA reads TGTGCCAGCAGCGAGACCACAGATACGCAGTATTTT.

The CDR3 here is CASSQLQNGSPLHF. CDR3 in DNA: TGCGCCAGCAGCCAATTACAGAATGGGTCACCCCTCCACTTT. V is TRBV4-3 and J is TRBJ1-6; D unclear. This CDR3 has 14 amino acids. V was clipped by 2 bases and J by 10 bases, with 12 bases between them. Germline values: CDR1 LGHNA, CDR2 YSLEER.

This chain joins TRBV10-1 and TRBJ2-5; perhaps D is TRBD1 or TRBD2 (5 bases each). Per germline, CDR1 WNHNN and CDR2 SYGVQD (reference sequence). Trimming cost V 3 bases and J 5 bases, with 10 bases left between them. CDR3 length equals 13 residues. The CDR3 coding sequence is TGCGCCAGCAGTGATTCGGGACGGGAGACCCAGTACTTC. Encoded protein: CASSDSGRETQYF.

This clone is a singleton in its sample. This chain joins TRBV15 and TRBJ1-2, with 7 bases matching TRBD1. V was clipped by 0 bases and J by 3 bases; unmatched bases: 1. Germline loops: CDR1 LNHNV, CDR2 YYDKDF (reference sequence). There are 14 residues in the CDR3. The DNA of the CDR3 is TGTGCCACCAGCAGAGATGGACAGGACTATGGCTACACCTTC. This codes for CATSRDGQDYGYTF.

The CDR3 region is CASSSGGFREDQYF. In DNA form, the CDR3 reads TGCGCCAGCAGCTCGGGAGGCTTCAGGGAGGACCAGTACTTC. This chain connects TRBV5-1 to TRBJ2-7; 7 nucleotides align to TRBD2. V was clipped by 3 bases and J by 10 bases; unmatched bases: 13. The CDR3 is 14 amino acids. From germline, CDR1 is SGHRS and CDR2 YFSETQ.

This clone is a singleton in its sample. The chain links TRBV5-1 to TRBJ1-1; no clear D gene. The CDR3 sequence is 14 residues long. Germline-derived CDR1 and CDR2 are SGHRS and YFSETQ. The V end lost 0 bases, the J end lost 2 bases, and 8 bases lay between the germline ends. The CDR3 loop reads CASSLARPNTEAFF. The CDR3 DNA reads TGCGCCAGCAGCTTGGCCCGACCTAACACTGAAGCTTTCTTT.

The chain uses TRBV27 and TRBJ2-3; possibly TRBD1 for D (7 bases). The CDR3 length is 15 residues. V was shortened by 8 bases and J by 0 bases, with 15 bases between the two germline ends. Germline CDR1 and CDR2: MNHEY and SMNVEV (reference sequence). Written as DNA, the CDR3 is TGTGCCAGCCGGGGGAAGGGGGCGAGCACAGATACGCAGTATTTT. It is translated as CASRGKGASTDTQYF.

The J gene is TRBJ1-2, the V gene TRBV7-2; no reliable D call. V lost 3 bases and J lost 6, with 20 bases in between. The CDR3 is 16 residues long. Germline-derived CDR1 and CDR2 are SGHTA and FQGNSA. CDR3 bases: TGTGCCAGCAGCTTGGGCCGGGCACGGACGCTCGATGGCTACACCTTC. Translation gives CASSLGRARTLDGYTF.

Concerning this clone itself: The sample holds other DNA sequences that translate to the same CDR3. V usage is TRBV28 and J usage is TRBJ1-5; no reliable D call. The CDR3 runs to 13 residues. With 5 bases removed from V and 2 bases from J, the gap between germline ends came to 7 bases. The germline CDR1 and CDR2 sequences are MDHEN and SYDVKM. CDR3 DNA sequence: TGTGCCAGCAGTCTGGACGGCAATCAGCCCCAGCATTTT. Its protein is CASSLDGNQPQHF.

The chain is built from TRBV18 and TRBJ2-2; the D gene is possibly TRBD1 (6 bases). Germline lookup yields CDR1 KGHSH and CDR2 LQKENI. The V end was cut by 6 bases, the J end by 2 bases, with 10 bases between. This CDR3 is built from 14 residues. CDR3 loop: CASSRDINTGELFF. Written as DNA, the CDR3 is TGTGCCAGCTCGAGGGACATTAACACCGGGGAGCTGTTTTTT. The full variable domain, its missing parts supplied by reference TRBV18 and TRBJ2-2, is NAGVMQNPRHLVRRRGQEARLRCSPMKGHSHVYWYRQLPEEGLKFMVYLQKENIIDESGMPKERFSAEFPKEGPSILRIQQVVRGDSAAYFCASSRDINTGELFFGEGSRLTVL.

J is TRBJ2-7 and V is TRBV14; tentatively, D is TRBD1 (6 bases). Deletions cut 5 bases from V and 0 bases from J, with 14 bases between. Germline assignment: CDR1 SGHDN and CDR2 FVKESK. The CDR3 consists of 15 residues. The CDR3 region is CASSRSQGTSYEQYF. The CDR3 coding sequence is TGTGCCAGCAGCAGATCACAGGGAACCTCCTACGAGCAGTACTTC. Together with reference TRBV14 and TRBJ2-7, the CDR3 gives the full variable domain: EAGVTQFPSHSVIEKGQTVTLRCDPISGHDNLYWYRRVMGKEIKFLLHFVKESKQDESGMPNNRFLAERTGGTYSTLKVQPAELEDSGVYFCASSRSQGTSYEQYFGPGTRLTVT.

V gene TRBV14 combines with J gene TRBJ2-1; possibly TRBD1 for D (7 bases). Trimming left V 11 bases short and J 2 bases short, with 22 bases between. Germline CDR1 reads SGHDN; CDR2 reads FVKESK. There are 16 residues in the CDR3. CDR3 sequence: CACSGGSGDPYNEQFF. DNA for the CDR3: TGTGCCTGCTCAGGGGGTAGCGGAGACCCCTACAATGAGCAGTTCTTC.

The V gene is TRBV24-1, the J gene TRBJ2-7; D possibly corresponds to TRBD1 (5 bases). Germline-derived CDR1 and CDR2 are KGHDR and SFDVKD. V lost 3 bases, J lost 4 bases, and 21 bases lay in between. The CDR3 has 17 amino acids. The CDR3 is CATSDPSEPGFGYEQYF. CDR3 coding DNA: TGTGCCACCAGTGATCCCTCAGAGCCAGGGTTTGGGTACGAGCAGTACTTC.

The chain combines TRBV28 with TRBJ1-2; the D is unclear. The CDR3 spans 11 residues. Trimming shortened V by 4 bases and J by 8 bases, and 8 bases separated the two germline ends. Germline CDR1 and CDR2: MDHEN and SYDVKM. For the CDR3, the DNA is TGTGCCAGCAGTTCCCCAAAGGGCTACACCTTC. As protein: CASSSPKGYTF.

V and J are TRBV25-1 and TRBJ2-5, with D hard to call. The CDR3 extends over 15 amino acids. Looked up from germline, CDR1 is MGHDK and CDR2 is SYGVNS. Trimming stripped 4 bases from V and 2 bases from J, with 14 bases between. In DNA form, the CDR3 reads TGTGCCAGCAGTGTTCGGGCCCCCGGGCAAGAGACCCAGTACTTC. Translating gives CASSVRAPGQETQYF.

This clone was seen just once. The chain carries TRBV28 and TRBJ2-6; D is unresolved. Germline V gene lookup returns CDR1 MDHEN and CDR2 SYDVKM. The V end was cut by 6 bases, the J end by 2 bases, with 8 bases between. The CDR3 length is 14 residues. CDR3 nucleotides: TGTGCCAGCAGCCTTACTGCTGGGGCCAACGTCCTGACTTTC. Its protein is CASSLTAGANVLTF.

This chain links TRBV5-1 with TRBJ1-1; the match to TRBD1 covers 8 bases. The V and J ends lost 6 bases and 8 bases, in that order; junction bases with no gene match: 12. CDR1 is SGHRS and CDR2 is YFSETQ in the germline V gene. This CDR3 spans 14 amino acids. CDR3 sequence (DNA): TGCGCCAGCAAACTTCACTGGGGACAGGCAGAAGCTTTCTTT. It yields the protein CASKLHWGQAEAFF.

The V call is TRBV18, the J call TRBJ2-7, with TRBD2 matching over 11 bases. CDR1 and CDR2 from the germline V gene are KGHSH and LQKENI. The CDR3 length is 14 residues. V lost 3 bases, J lost 6 bases, and 4 bases stayed unmatched. In DNA, the CDR3 is TGTGCCAGCTCACCCTCCGGGACTAGCGGCGAGCAGTACTTC. The encoded protein is CASSPSGTSGEQYF.

The chain carries TRBV11-2 and TRBJ2-7, with 8 bases matching TRBD1. The trim removed 3 bases at V and 3 bases at J, leaving 7 bases unmatched. There are 15 residues in the CDR3. Germline CDR1 is SGHAT and CDR2 is FQNNGV. CDR3 coding DNA: TGTGCCAGCAGCTTTGGGACAGGCCTCGACTACGAGCAGTACTTC. It specifies CASSFGTGLDYEQYF.

This chain links TRBV6-5 with TRBJ1-2; no definite D call. The CDR3 has 13 residues. Germline values: CDR1 MNHEY, CDR2 SVGAGI. V lost 6 bases and J lost 5, with 13 bases in between. The CDR3 DNA reads TGTGCCAGCAGCGGACTCCCGGTGTATGGCTACACCTTC. Translation: CASSGLPVYGYTF.

This chain uses TRBV9 with TRBJ1-1; perhaps TRBD1 as D (5 bases). The germline V gene has CDR1 SGDLS and CDR2 YYNGEE. This CDR3 has 13 amino acids. The ends were cut back, 4 bases at V and 11 bases at J, with 18 bases in the middle. The CDR3 loop reads CASSRNSAEGAFF. CDR3 sequence (DNA): TGTGCCAGCAGCCGAAATTCCGCGGAGGGGGCTTTCTTT.

This chain joins TRBV29-1 and TRBJ2-7; 7 nucleotides match TRBD1. The CDR3 covers 14 residues. The ends lost 1 base at V and 5 bases at J; junction bases unmatched: 8. CDR1 SQVTM and CDR2 ANQGSEA come from the germline V gene. The CDR3 region has the DNA TGCAGCGTTGAAGTCTCGAACAGGGGAAACGAGCAGTACTTC. It codes for CSVEVSNRGNEQYF.

The gene calls are TRBV15 and TRBJ2-5; D remains ambiguous. The CDR3 contains 14 residues. Germline V gene sequence: CDR1 LNHNV, CDR2 YYDKDF (reference sequence). Deletions cut 4 bases from V and 1 base from J, with 10 bases between. Here the CDR3 DNA reads TGTGCCACCAGCACTGGTGGGATCCAAGAGACCCAGTACTTC. Protein sequence: CATSTGGIQETQYF.

This rearrangement joins TRBV5-1 to TRBJ2-2; possibly TRBD2 for D (5 bases). This CDR3 comprises 16 residues. V lost 4 bases to trimming and J lost 0 bases, with 13 bases between them. Germline-derived CDR1 and CDR2 are SGHRS and YFSETQ. The CDR3 reads CASSITGIPNTGELFF. CDR3 nucleotide sequence: TGCGCCAGCAGCATAACGGGGATCCCGAACACCGGGGAGCTGTTTTTT.